Listed here are 13 T cell receptor beta chains from one sample, sequenced in a study of beta chain features in type 1 diabetes. All of the isolated RNA was reverse transcribed, so expressed TCRB transcripts were sequenced. Data came from immunoSEQ multiplex PCR; TCRdb stores just in-frame clones and leaves some out. Of around 160,000 clones listed, 8% to 8.5% were seen once; the top ten hold approximately 0.56%. Antigen specificity for these receptors is unknown. Study-wide points: Moderate but significant shortening of TCRB CDR3s was recorded in all four CD4+ subsets from Type 1 diabetes patients.

Sequencing was done on a sample of central memory CD4+ T cells from blood. The receptors stem from a young woman with type 1 diabetes.

V is TRBV28 and J is TRBJ1-2; D is unclear. Trimming left V 8 bases short and J 2 bases short, with 24 bases between. Germline V CDR1 and CDR2: MDHEN, SYDVKM. The CDR3 runs 17 residues. The CDR3 sequence is CASRNGGSRAANYGYTF. Here the CDR3 DNA reads TGTGCCAGCCGCAATGGTGGGAGCCGGGCCGCCAACTATGGCTACACCTTC.

This clone has more than one count but fewer than ten. The chain recombines TRBV10-3 with TRBJ1-2, with D tentatively TRBD1 (5 bases). Between the trimmed V and J ends, which lost 2 bases and 2 bases, there was a span of 6 bases. Germline V lookup: CDR1 ENHRY, CDR2 SYGVKD. This CDR3 contains 13 residues. The CDR3 protein is CAISEQGNYGYTF. CDR3 coding DNA: TGTGCCATCAGTGAGCAGGGAAACTATGGCTACACCTTC.

This clone has a handful of counts. The chain has TRBV18 and TRBJ2-7, with TRBD1 matching over 7 bases. The CDR3 length is 15 residues. The V gene end was trimmed by 3 bases and the J gene end by 4 bases; junction bases not matched to a gene: 9. The germline V gene has CDR1 KGHSH and CDR2 LQKENI. CDR3 coding DNA: TGTGCCAGCTCACCCCCAGGACAGGAGAAATACGAGCAGTACTTC. This translates into CASSPPGQEKYEQYF. Complete variable domain (other parts from reference TRBV18 and TRBJ2-7): NAGVMQNPRHLVRRRGQEARLRCSPMKGHSHVYWYRQLPEEGLKFMVYLQKENIIDESGMPKERFSAEFPKEGPSILRIQQVVRGDSAAYFCASSPPGQEKYEQYFGPGTRLTVT.

This clone was seen a few times. V usage is TRBV5-1 and J usage is TRBJ2-5; D perhaps matches TRBD1 (5 bases). The DNA end lines up better with TRBJ2-7; the J call may be wrong. Germline V gene sequence: CDR1 SGHRS, CDR2 YFSETQ. The CDR3 is made up of 12 amino acids. CDR3 sequence (DNA): TGCGCCAGCAGCCTCAGGGAAGGCGAGCAGTACTTC. Protein sequence: CASSLREGEQYF.

There are a few counts of this clone. J is TRBJ2-7 and V is TRBV7-2; TRBD1 is a possible D gene (7 bases). The ends were cut back, 5 bases at V and 2 bases at J, with 13 bases in the middle. The CDR3 is 14 amino acids. Germline CDR1 and CDR2: SGHTA and FQGNSA. The CDR3 sequence: CASSPGDRPYEQYF. In DNA form, the CDR3 reads TGTGCCAGCAGCCCGGGGGACAGACCCTACGAGCAGTACTTC.

The chain is built from TRBV4-2 and TRBJ2-3; 8 positions match TRBD2. The germline CDR1 and CDR2 sequences are LGHNA and YNFKEQ. The CDR3 extends over 16 amino acids. J was trimmed by 7 bases and V by 0 bases; bases with no gene match: 9. As DNA, the CDR3 is TGTGCCAGCAGCCAAGATTTGACTAGCGCTAGACATACGCAGTATTTT. As protein: CASSQDLTSARHTQYF.

The chain employs TRBV5-1 and TRBJ2-1, with 7 bases fitting TRBD1. The ends lost 0 bases at V and 7 bases at J; junction bases unmatched: 4. The CDR3 runs to 14 residues. The germline CDR1 and CDR2 sequences are SGHRS and YFSETQ. CDR3 amino acids: CASSLVGGLNEQFF. The CDR3 coding sequence is TGCGCCAGCAGCTTGGTAGGGGGCCTGAATGAGCAGTTCTTC.

The chain recombines TRBV10-2 with TRBJ2-2; 10 bases are shared with TRBD2. The junction had 24 bases not matched to a gene; V was cut back by 5 bases and J by 6 bases. Germline lookup yields CDR1 WSHSY and CDR2 SAAADI. The CDR3 runs 21 residues. The CDR3 here is CASSLARQGRSSGGRPGELFF. In nucleotides, the CDR3 is TGCGCCAGCAGTTTGGCCCGACAGGGTCGGAGTAGCGGGGGGCGGCCCGGGGAGCTGTTTTTT.

This clone was observed a handful of times. The chain links TRBV7-2 to TRBJ2-1; perhaps TRBD2 as D (5 bases). Germline-derived CDR1 and CDR2 are SGHTA and FQGNSA. V gave up 2 bases and J gave up 9 bases, with 11 bases separating them. The CDR3 length is 13 residues. The CDR3 DNA follows: TGTGCCAGCAGCTTACTGCTAGCAGGTGAGCAGTTCTTC. Protein sequence: CASSLLLAGEQFF.

There are many counts of this clone. Here the CDR3 reads CASSPGLPGETQYF. The CDR3 DNA sequence: TGCGCCAGCAGCCCGGGACTACCTGGGGAGACCCAGTACTTC. The chain recombines TRBV4-3 with TRBJ2-5; 7 positions match TRBD2. The CDR3 length is 14 residues. The germline gives CDR1 LGHNA, CDR2 YSLEER. Trimming removed 4 bases from V and 5 bases from J; junction bases left unmatched: 7.

This rearrangement joins TRBV19 to TRBJ2-1, with TRBD1 identical over 8 bases. J was trimmed by 8 bases and V by 3 bases; bases with no gene match: 9. The CDR3 spans 15 residues. Germline V gene lookup returns CDR1 LNHDA and CDR2 SQIVND (reference sequence). The CDR3 coding sequence is TGTGCCAGTAGTATTACCAGGGGGCATATGGATGAGCAGTTCTTC. Protein: CASSITRGHMDEQFF.

There are a few counts of this clone. V is TRBV7-9 and J is TRBJ2-1; D not certain. The CDR3 has 11 amino acids. Germline V gene data show CDR1 as SEHNR and CDR2 as FQNEAQ (reference sequence). Trimming pared 6 bases from V and 7 bases from J, leaving 7 bases between. The CDR3 is CASSSSNEQFF. The DNA for the CDR3 is TGTGCCAGCAGTTCATCAAATGAGCAGTTCTTC.

V and J are TRBV6-6 and TRBJ1-6; D not resolved. The CDR3 covers 16 residues. Germline loops: CDR1 MNHNY, CDR2 SVGAGI (reference sequence). V lost 7 bases and J 0 bases, leaving 13 bases between the germline ends. For the CDR3, the DNA is TGTGCCAGCATGGGAGAGTCGAGCTCCTATAATTCACCCCTCCACTTT. This sequence encodes CASMGESSSYNSPLHF.